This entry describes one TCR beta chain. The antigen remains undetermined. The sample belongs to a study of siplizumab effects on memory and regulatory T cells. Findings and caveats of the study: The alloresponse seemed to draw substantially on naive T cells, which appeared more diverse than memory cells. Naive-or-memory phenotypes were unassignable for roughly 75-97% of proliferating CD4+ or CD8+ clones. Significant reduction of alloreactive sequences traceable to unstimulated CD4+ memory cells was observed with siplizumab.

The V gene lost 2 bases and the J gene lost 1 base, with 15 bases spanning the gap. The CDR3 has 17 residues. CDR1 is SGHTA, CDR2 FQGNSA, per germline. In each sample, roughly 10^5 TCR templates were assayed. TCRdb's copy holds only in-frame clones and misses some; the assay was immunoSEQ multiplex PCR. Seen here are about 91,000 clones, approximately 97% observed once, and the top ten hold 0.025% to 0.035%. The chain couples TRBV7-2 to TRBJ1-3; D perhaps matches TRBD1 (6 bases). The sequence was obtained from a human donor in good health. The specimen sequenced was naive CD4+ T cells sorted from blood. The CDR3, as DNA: TGTGCCAGCAGCTTATCGTCCGGACAGACGTCTGGAAACACCATATATTTT. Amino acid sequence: CASSLSSGQTSGNTIYF.